These T cell receptor beta chains were read from a single sample in a study of cytomegalovirus exposure and HLA in healthy donors. Profiling relied on immunoSEQ multiplex PCR, and the TCRdb table lists in-frame clones only, not all of them. This listing includes around 58,000 clones. Sequencing was done on a sample of PBMCs. The receptors were gathered from a man between 45 and 60 years old in good health and CMV-seropositive. The CDR3 runs from the conserved cysteine through the conserved F or W. D genes are given only for firm matches.

j_gene: TRBJ1-1
v_gene: TRBV5-5
d_gene: NA
CDR3aa: CASSLSSGSGLMNTEAFF
CDR3nt: TGTGCCAGCAGCTTGAGTTCGGGGAGCGGTCTCATGAACACTGAAGCTTTCTTT

j_gene: TRBJ1-5
v_gene: TRBV7-2
d_gene: NA
CDR3aa: CASSAGYQPQHF
CDR3nt: TGTGCCAGCAGCGCAGGGTATCAGCCCCAGCATTTT

j_gene: TRBJ1-2
v_gene: TRBV18
d_gene: NA
CDR3aa: CASSPGRGSPYGYTF
CDR3nt: TGTGCCAGCTCACCTGGGAGGGGCTCACCCTATGGCTACACCTTC

j_gene: TRBJ1-1
v_gene: TRBV11-3
d_gene: NA
CDR3aa: CASSFQSNTEAFF
CDR3nt: TGTGCCAGCAGCTTCCAATCAAACACTGAAGCTTTCTTT

j_gene: TRBJ2-2
v_gene: TRBV7-9
d_gene: NA
CDR3aa: CASSTRQVAEYTGELFF
CDR3nt: TGTGCCAGCAGCACTAGACAGGTCGCCGAATACACCGGGGAGCTGTTTTTT

j_gene: TRBJ2-6
v_gene: TRBV5-4
d_gene: NA
CDR3aa: CASSSDISGANVLTF
CDR3nt: TGTGCCAGCAGCTCCGACATTTCTGGGGCCAACGTCCTGACTTTC

j_gene: TRBJ2-7
v_gene: TRBV2
d_gene: NA
CDR3aa: CASSGQRVYEQYF
CDR3nt: TGTGCCAGCAGTGGACAGAGAGTCTACGAGCAGTACTTC

j_gene: TRBJ2-2
v_gene: TRBV5-1
d_gene: TRBD1
CDR3aa: CASSLAGTVTTGELFF
CDR3nt: TGCGCCAGCAGCTTGGCGGGGACAGTGACGACCGGGGAGCTGTTTTTT

j_gene: TRBJ2-2
v_gene: TRBV19
d_gene: TRBD2
CDR3aa: CASSELAGRTGELFF
CDR3nt: TGTGCCAGTAGTGAACTAGCGGGTCGCACCGGGGAGCTGTTTTTT

j_gene: TRBJ2-3
v_gene: TRBV6-1
d_gene: NA
CDR3aa: CASSPAVADTQYF
CDR3nt: TGTGCCAGCAGCCCAGCGGTGGCAGATACGCAGTATTTT

j_gene: TRBJ2-5
v_gene: TRBV27
d_gene: TRBD2
CDR3aa: CASSFGHTSGGQETQYF
CDR3nt: TGTGCCAGCAGTTTCGGTCATACTAGCGGGGGCCAAGAGACCCAGTACTTC

j_gene: TRBJ2-7
v_gene: TRBV2
d_gene: TRBD2
CDR3aa: CASSEELTGLASEQYF
CDR3nt: TGTGCCAGCAGTGAAGAATTAACGGGACTAGCATCCGAGCAGTACTTC

j_gene: TRBJ2-3
v_gene: TRBV5-6
d_gene: NA
CDR3aa: CASSSELQVTTQYF
CDR3nt: TGTGCCAGCAGCTCCGAGCTACAGGTCACCACGCAGTATTTT

j_gene: TRBJ2-5
v_gene: TRBV9
d_gene: TRBD2
CDR3aa: CASSVDGGKTQYF
CDR3nt: TGTGCCAGCAGCGTAGACGGGGGGAAGACCCAGTACTTC

j_gene: TRBJ1-5
v_gene: TRBV23-1
d_gene: TRBD1
CDR3aa: CARKDREYISTQHF
CDR3nt: TGCGCCAGAAAGGACAGGGAATATATCAGCACCCAGCATTTT

j_gene: TRBJ2-3
v_gene: TRBV4-2
d_gene: TRBD2
CDR3aa: CASSPGLATDKQYF
CDR3nt: TGTGCCAGCAGCCCGGGACTAGCCACAGATAAGCAGTATTTT

j_gene: TRBJ1-4
v_gene: TRBV15
d_gene: NA
CDR3aa: CATSRDQTSRTTNEKLFF
CDR3nt: TGTGCCACCAGCAGAGATCAAACCAGTCGCACAACTAATGAAAAACTGTTTTTT

j_gene: TRBJ1-1
v_gene: TRBV19
d_gene: NA
CDR3aa: CASSRGQAMNTEAFF
CDR3nt: TGTGCCAGTAGTAGGGGGCAAGCTATGAACACTGAAGCTTTCTTT

j_gene: TRBJ1-5
v_gene: TRBV29-1
d_gene: NA
CDR3aa: CSVGEDGRGGQPQHF
CDR3nt: TGCAGCGTTGGTGAGGACGGCAGGGGCGGTCAGCCCCAGCATTTT

j_gene: TRBJ2-7
v_gene: TRBV5-6
d_gene: NA
CDR3aa: CATVRRGIAYEQYF
CDR3nt: TGTGCCACCGTGCGAAGGGGAATCGCCTACGAGCAGTACTTC

j_gene: TRBJ2-7
v_gene: TRBV4-2
d_gene: TRBD2
CDR3aa: CASSFASTGGIYEQYF
CDR3nt: TGTGCCAGCAGCTTCGCCTCCACGGGGGGGATCTACGAGCAGTACTTC

j_gene: TRBJ2-5
v_gene: TRBV7-7
d_gene: NA
CDR3aa: CASSPSLQETQYF
CDR3nt: TGTGCTAGCAGCCCCTCCCTCCAAGAGACCCAGTACTTC

j_gene: TRBJ2-7
v_gene: TRBV2
d_gene: NA
CDR3aa: CASRGREGAYEQYF
CDR3nt: TGTGCCAGCAGGGGCCGAGAGGGGGCCTACGAGCAGTACTTC

j_gene: TRBJ1-1
v_gene: TRBV14
d_gene: TRBD1
CDR3aa: CASSRRQGRVNTEAFF
CDR3nt: TGTGCCAGCAGCCGCCGACAGGGGCGGGTGAACACTGAAGCTTTCTTT

j_gene: TRBJ2-3
v_gene: TRBV5-4
d_gene: NA
CDR3aa: CASKGDTDTQYF
CDR3nt: TGTGCCAGCAAAGGGGACACAGATACGCAGTATTTT

j_gene: TRBJ2-7
v_gene: TRBV27
d_gene: TRBD1
CDR3aa: CASSLGQGGFHEQYF
CDR3nt: TGTGCCAGCAGTTTGGGACAGGGGGGTTTCCACGAGCAGTACTTC

j_gene: TRBJ2-1
v_gene: TRBV6-5
d_gene: TRBD1
CDR3aa: CASSRTGGNEQFF
CDR3nt: TGTGCCAGCAGTCGGACAGGGGGCAATGAGCAGTTCTTC

j_gene: TRBJ1-5
v_gene: TRBV19
d_gene: NA
CDR3aa: CASSSGRVNQPQHF
CDR3nt: TGTGCCAGTAGTTCAGGGAGGGTTAATCAGCCCCAGCATTTT

j_gene: TRBJ2-1
v_gene: TRBV4-3
d_gene: TRBD2
CDR3aa: CASSQDGLAGGNEQFF
CDR3nt: TGCGCCAGCAGCCAAGATGGCCTAGCGGGGGGGAATGAGCAGTTCTTC

j_gene: TRBJ1-1
v_gene: TRBV6-4
d_gene: TRBD1
CDR3aa: CASSDSNRGSMNTEAFF
CDR3nt: TGTGCCAGCAGTGACTCGAACAGGGGAAGTATGAACACTGAAGCTTTCTTT

j_gene: TRBJ2-2
v_gene: TRBV25-1
d_gene: NA
CDR3aa: CASSEVRDTGELFF
CDR3nt: TGTGCCAGCAGTGAAGTCAGGGACACCGGGGAGCTGTTTTTT

j_gene: TRBJ1-1
v_gene: TRBV7-9
d_gene: NA
CDR3aa: CASSLGQINTEAFF
CDR3nt: TGTGCCAGCAGCTTAGGGCAGATTAACACTGAAGCTTTCTTT

j_gene: TRBJ1-1
v_gene: TRBV19
d_gene: NA
CDR3aa: CASRVGERNTEDFF
CDR3nt: TGTGCCAGTAGGGTTGGGGAGAGGAACACTGAAGATTTCTTT

j_gene: TRBJ2-2
v_gene: TRBV18
d_gene: TRBD1
CDR3aa: CASSPNRDRGQPNTGELFF
CDR3nt: TGTGCCAGCTCACCGAACAGGGACAGGGGCCAACCGAACACCGGGGAGCTGTTTTTT

j_gene: TRBJ2-5
v_gene: TRBV9
d_gene: NA
CDR3aa: CASSVGGAETQYF
CDR3nt: TGTGCCAGCAGCGTAGGAGGCGCGGAGACCCAGTACTTC

j_gene: TRBJ2-7
v_gene: TRBV18
d_gene: TRBD1
CDR3aa: CASSLDRYGEQYF
CDR3nt: TGTGCCAGCTCACTGGACAGGTATGGCGAGCAGTACTTC

j_gene: TRBJ2-5
v_gene: TRBV5-1
d_gene: NA
CDR3aa: CASSLSGQETQYF
CDR3nt: TGCGCCAGCAGCTTGTCGGGACAAGAGACCCAGTACTTC

j_gene: TRBJ2-7
v_gene: TRBV6-5
d_gene: TRBD1
CDR3aa: CASRTGQGAYEQYF
CDR3nt: TGTGCCAGCAGGACGGGACAGGGGGCCTACGAGCAGTACTTC

j_gene: TRBJ2-7
v_gene: TRBV27
d_gene: NA
CDR3aa: CASSSFRLAQSYEQYF
CDR3nt: TGTGCCAGCAGTTCCTTCCGCCTAGCGCAATCCTACGAGCAGTACTTC

j_gene: TRBJ1-3
v_gene: TRBV19
d_gene: NA
CDR3aa: CASSTRDLPSGNTIYF
CDR3nt: TGTGCCAGTAGTACAAGGGACTTGCCGTCTGGAAACACCATATATTTT

j_gene: TRBJ1-4
v_gene: TRBV4-3
d_gene: TRBD1
CDR3aa: CASRRDRGATNEKLFF
CDR3nt: TGCGCCAGCAGACGGGACAGGGGGGCAACTAATGAAAAACTGTTTTTT

j_gene: TRBJ2-7
v_gene: TRBV19
d_gene: NA
CDR3aa: CASSSRRMADEQYF
CDR3nt: TGTGCCAGTAGTAGTCGAAGGATGGCGGACGAGCAGTACTTC

j_gene: TRBJ2-3
v_gene: TRBV28
d_gene: TRBD1
CDR3aa: CASSSIYRGSTDTQYF
CDR3nt: TGTGCCAGCAGTTCAATCTACAGGGGGAGCACAGATACGCAGTATTTT

j_gene: TRBJ2-7
v_gene: TRBV4-1
d_gene: NA
CDR3aa: CASSQAFDFGSTYEQYF
CDR3nt: TGCGCCAGCAGCCAAGCCTTCGACTTTGGCTCAACCTACGAGCAGTACTTC

j_gene: TRBJ2-1
v_gene: TRBV5-5
d_gene: NA
CDR3aa: CASMAQNEQFF
CDR3nt: TGTGCCAGCATGGCTCAAAATGAGCAGTTCTTC

j_gene: TRBJ1-1
v_gene: TRBV11-2
d_gene: TRBD1
CDR3aa: CASSRAGGGAEAFF
CDR3nt: TGTGCCAGCAGCAGGGCAGGGGGAGGCGCTGAAGCTTTCTTT

j_gene: TRBJ1-2
v_gene: TRBV19
d_gene: TRBD1
CDR3aa: CASNVPGQGAKNYGYTF
CDR3nt: TGTGCCAGTAACGTCCCGGGACAGGGGGCTAAAAACTATGGCTACACCTTC

j_gene: TRBJ1-6
v_gene: TRBV6-1
d_gene: NA
CDR3aa: CAAQARSYNSPLHF
CDR3nt: TGTGCCGCCCAGGCGCGCTCCTATAATTCACCCCTCCACTTT

j_gene: TRBJ2-7
v_gene: TRBV29-1
d_gene: TRBD2
CDR3aa: CSVEREDSYEQYF
CDR3nt: TGCAGCGTTGAGCGGGAGGACTCCTACGAGCAGTACTTC

j_gene: TRBJ1-6
v_gene: TRBV6-5
d_gene: NA
CDR3aa: CASSYSVLGDSPLHF
CDR3nt: TGTGCCAGCAGTTACTCGGTCCTAGGGGATTCACCCCTCCACTTT

j_gene: TRBJ2-5
v_gene: TRBV7-2
d_gene: NA
CDR3aa: CASSLAGTSQETQYF
CDR3nt: TGTGCCAGCAGCTTAGCCGGGACTTCTCAAGAGACCCAGTACTTC

j_gene: TRBJ1-1
v_gene: TRBV2
d_gene: NA
CDR3aa: CASSDPSTGNTEAFF
CDR3nt: TGTGCCAGCAGTGACCCTTCGACAGGTAACACTGAAGCTTTCTTT

j_gene: TRBJ1-2
v_gene: TRBV5-1
d_gene: TRBD1
CDR3aa: CASSFREEGAGYGYTF
CDR3nt: TGCGCCAGCAGCTTTCGCGAGGAGGGGGCGGGCTATGGCTACACCTTC

j_gene: TRBJ2-7
v_gene: TRBV9
d_gene: NA
CDR3aa: CASSVSPGTPAYEQYF
CDR3nt: TGTGCCAGCAGCGTATCTCCCGGGACACCTGCCTACGAGCAGTACTTC

j_gene: TRBJ1-3
v_gene: TRBV5-1
d_gene: NA
CDR3aa: CASSLGQNTGNTIYF
CDR3nt: TGCGCCAGCAGCTTGGGTCAGAATACTGGAAACACCATATATTTT